A selection of T cell receptor beta chains follows, all from one sample in a study of cytomegalovirus exposure and HLA in healthy donors. Using immunoSEQ multiplex PCR, the repertoire was profiled, and TCRdb retains in-frame clones only, with some absent. The sample holds around 250,000 clones, nearly 90% seen once. The sequencing sample was made of PBMCs. All receptors derive from a woman younger than 30 in good health and CMV-seronegative. Both conserved end residues are part of each CDR3. The order of the fields is V gene, J gene, D gene, clone size, CDR3 DNA, CDR3 protein. A D gene is named only where the DNA matches it firmly. Size tells how often a clone was seen (once, few, many) or the class of an expanded clone, and some rows leave it out.

>TRBV30|TRBJ1-1|TRBD1|.
TGTGCCTGGAGTCCCGGGACAGGAGGAACTGAAGCTTTCTTT
CAWSPGTGGTEAFF
>TRBV7-9|TRBJ1-4|TRBD1|.
TGTGCCAGCAGCCTTGGCAGGGGGCGCGGAACTAATGAAAAACTGTTTTTT
CASSLGRGRGTNEKLFF
>TRBV29-1|TRBJ2-5|.|.
TGCAGCGTGCTATTGACGGGAGAACAAGAGACCCAGTACTTC
CSVLLTGEQETQYF
>TRBV28|TRBJ1-6|TRBD1|.
TGTGCCAGCAGTCCGCTACAGGGGCTACCCCTCCACTTT
CASSPLQGLPLHF
>TRBV5-1|TRBJ2-2|TRBD1|.
TGCGCCAGCAGCCCAACCCAGACGACAGGGACCGGGGAGCTGTTTTTT
CASSPTQTTGTGELFF
>TRBV5-1|TRBJ1-6|.|.
TGCGCCAGCAGCTTGGCGGGGGAAGGTGGTAATTCACCCCTCCACTTT
CASSLAGEGGNSPLHF
>TRBV30|TRBJ1-1|.|.
TGTGCCTGGACCCGTCTCAGGGGGAACACTGAAGCTTTCTTT
CAWTRLRGNTEAFF
>TRBV4-2|TRBJ2-3|.|.
TGTGCCAGCAGCCAATCCCATGTAGATACGCAGTATTTT
CASSQSHVDTQYF
>TRBV7-9|TRBJ2-5|.|.
TGTGCCAGCAGCTTAGACGGGGGACGAGAGACCCAGTACTTC
CASSLDGGRETQYF
>TRBV2|TRBJ1-4|TRBD1|.
TGTGCCAGCAGTGTAAGCGGGTGGGACAGTAATGAAAAACTGTTTTTT
CASSVSGWDSNEKLFF
>TRBV7-3|TRBJ2-1|TRBD2|.
TGTGCCAGCAGCTTATTCGGATTAGCGGGGGGGAATGAGCAGTTCTTC
CASSLFGLAGGNEQFF
>TRBV6-1|TRBJ1-2|.|.
TGTGCCAGCCAAACAGGGTCAATTGGCTACACCTTC
CASQTGSIGYTF
>TRBV5-1|TRBJ1-1|.|.
TGCGCCAGCAGCTTGGCCTTACGGGGAAAGAAAACTGAAGCTTTCTTT
CASSLALRGKKTEAFF
>TRBV28|TRBJ1-1|TRBD1|once
TGTGCCAGCAGTTGGGACAGGGGAGAGACTGAAGCTTTCTTT
CASSWDRGETEAFF
>TRBV6-1|TRBJ2-3|.|.
TGTGCCAGCAGTTTGACACCGAGCACAGATACGCAGTATTTT
CASSLTPSTDTQYF
>TRBV27|TRBJ2-3|.|once
TGTGCCAGCAGTCCCCTAGGACTAAGCACAGATACGCAGTATTTT
CASSPLGLSTDTQYF
>TRBV11-2|TRBJ1-5|.|.
TGTGCCAGCAGCTTAGATGAGGCCCAGCCCCAGCATTTT
CASSLDEAQPQHF
>TRBV13|TRBJ1-3|.|.
TGTGCCAGCAGCCTAGGGACTTCAGGAAACACCATATATTTT
CASSLGTSGNTIYF
>TRBV2|TRBJ1-5|.|.
TGTGCCAGCAGGGGGGGAGGGAATCAGCCCCAGCATTTT
CASRGGGNQPQHF
>TRBV29-1|TRBJ2-2|TRBD2|.
TGCAGCGCTTCGACTAGCGGGGCGAACACCGGGGAGCTGTTTTTT
CSASTSGANTGELFF
>TRBV28|TRBJ2-6|TRBD1|.
TGTGCCAGCACTTTGACAGGGATGAGCTCTGGGGCCAACGTCCTGACTTTC
CASTLTGMSSGANVLTF
>TRBV29-1|TRBJ2-2|.|.
TGCAGCGTTGAAGTCACTAGAACCGGGGAGCTGTTTTTT
CSVEVTRTGELFF
>TRBV18|TRBJ2-5|.|.
TGTGCCAGCTCACCGGCAAAAGAGACCCAGTACTTC
CASSPAKETQYF
>TRBV19|TRBJ2-7|.|.
TGTGCCAGTAGTATACACTACACGGTGAGGTACGAGCAGTACTTC
CASSIHYTVRYEQYF
>TRBV7-2|TRBJ1-1|.|once
TGTGCCAGCAGTATCGGGGCCGCGGGGGACACTGAAGCTTTCTTT
CASSIGAAGDTEAFF
>TRBV19|TRBJ1-1|TRBD1|.
TGTGCCAGACAGAGGACAGGGGGATTGAACACTGAAGCTTTCTTT
CARQRTGGLNTEAFF
>TRBV9|TRBJ1-3|.|.
TGTGCCAGCAGCGGCTCTCGTGGGCCAGGAAACACCATATATTTT
CASSGSRGPGNTIYF
>TRBV19|TRBJ1-5|TRBD1|.
TGTGCCAGTAACCGGGACAGGGGCAATCAGCCCCAGCATTTT
CASNRDRGNQPQHF
>TRBV19|TRBJ2-1|.|.
TGTGCCAGTAGTCGGGACTACAATGAGCAGTTCTTC
CASSRDYNEQFF
>TRBV18|TRBJ1-2|.|.
TGTGCCAGCTCACCACTAGAGAGGTCGTTATATGGCTACACCTTC
CASSPLERSLYGYTF
>TRBV7-5|TRBJ2-2|.|.
TGTGCCAGCCCAGGCACAAACATCACCGGGGAGCTGTTTTTT
CASPGTNITGELFF
>TRBV6-6|TRBJ2-7|TRBD1|.
TGTGCCAGCAGTTCGCACAGGGGCTCCTACGAGCAGTACTTC
CASSSHRGSYEQYF
>TRBV5-1|TRBJ2-7|.|.
TGCGCCAGCAGCTTGGCCGGTCCAGGGGCCTACGAGCAGTACTTC
CASSLAGPGAYEQYF
>TRBV7-9|TRBJ2-3|.|.
TGTGCCAGCAGCTTCGCCGGAGTGTCTAGCACAGATACGCAGTATTTT
CASSFAGVSSTDTQYF
>TRBV7-9|TRBJ2-3|TRBD2|.
TGTGCCAGCAGCTTGTCTCGCGGGGGGCCCACAGATACGCAGTATTTT
CASSLSRGGPTDTQYF
>TRBV27|TRBJ1-2|.|.
TGTGCCACCCACGGAGACAGCCCCTATGGCTACACCTTC
CATHGDSPYGYTF
>TRBV6-6|TRBJ2-7|.|.
TGTGCCAGCAGTTACCCGGGAACCCCCTACGAGCAGTACTTC
CASSYPGTPYEQYF
>TRBV19|TRBJ1-5|TRBD1|.
TGTGCCAGCACAGGGGATGGCAATCAGCCCCAGCATTTT
CASTGDGNQPQHF
>TRBV5-1|TRBJ2-3|.|.
TGCGCCAGCAGCTTGGATCCGGGGATGAGCACAGATACGCAGTATTTT
CASSLDPGMSTDTQYF
>TRBV5-1|TRBJ2-1|.|.
TGCGCCAGCAGCTTGGGAGGGTCCCGGGAGCAGTTCTTC
CASSLGGSREQFF
>TRBV4-1|TRBJ2-5|TRBD2|.
TGCGCCAGCAGCCAAGGGACTAGCGGGGCGGAGACCCAGTACTTC
CASSQGTSGAETQYF
>TRBV7-2|TRBJ1-3|.|.
TGTGCCAGCAGCTTAGGGCCAGGCTCTGGAAACACCATATATTTT
CASSLGPGSGNTIYF
>TRBV4-2|TRBJ2-3|TRBD2|.
TGTGCCAGCAGCCAAGAAATGGCGGGGGGGCATTTCACAGATACGCAGTATTTT
CASSQEMAGGHFTDTQYF
>TRBV2|TRBJ1-5|.|.
TGTGCCAGCAGTGAGGGCACCTACGGGGGCAATCAGCCCCAGCATTTT
CASSEGTYGGNQPQHF
>TRBV5-1|TRBJ2-1|TRBD1|.
TGCGCCAGCAGCTCAAGCCGGGACAGTGACTACAATGAGCAGTTCTTC
CASSSSRDSDYNEQFF
>TRBV28|TRBJ1-1|.|.
TGTGCCAGCAGTCCCCCGGGAGGGAGAATGAACACTGAAGCTTTCTTT
CASSPPGGRMNTEAFF
>TRBV5-4|TRBJ2-5|.|.
TGTGCCAGCAGCTTGTGGGCAGAACAAGAGACCCAGTACTTC
CASSLWAEQETQYF
>TRBV6-6|TRBJ1-3|TRBD1|.
TGTGCCAGCAGTTCGGGACAGCTTGGCTCTGGAAACACCATATATTTT
CASSSGQLGSGNTIYF
>TRBV19|TRBJ1-1|.|.
TGTGCCAGTAGTCGCCAGGGATTTCCGAACACTGAAGCTTTCTTT
CASSRQGFPNTEAFF
>TRBV5-1|TRBJ2-3|TRBD2|.
TGCGCCAGCAGCTTGGTTTCGCGGGGGGGCACTGATACGCAGTATTTT
CASSLVSRGGTDTQYF
>TRBV7-9|TRBJ2-1|TRBD1|.
TGTGCCAGCAGCGATCGCGGAGGGACAGGGAACAATGAGCAGTTCTTC
CASSDRGGTGNNEQFF
>TRBV5-1|TRBJ1-1|.|.
TGCGCCAGCAGCTTGACGGCAGGTGTACTGAACACTGAAGCTTTCTTT
CASSLTAGVLNTEAFF
>TRBV29-1|TRBJ1-4|TRBD1|.
TGCAGCGTTGAACTAGACAGGGGCCTGTTTTTT
CSVELDRGLFF
>TRBV14|TRBJ1-5|.|.
TGTGCCAGCAGCCATGGTGACAGGTTTAGCAATCAGCCCCAGCATTTT
CASSHGDRFSNQPQHF